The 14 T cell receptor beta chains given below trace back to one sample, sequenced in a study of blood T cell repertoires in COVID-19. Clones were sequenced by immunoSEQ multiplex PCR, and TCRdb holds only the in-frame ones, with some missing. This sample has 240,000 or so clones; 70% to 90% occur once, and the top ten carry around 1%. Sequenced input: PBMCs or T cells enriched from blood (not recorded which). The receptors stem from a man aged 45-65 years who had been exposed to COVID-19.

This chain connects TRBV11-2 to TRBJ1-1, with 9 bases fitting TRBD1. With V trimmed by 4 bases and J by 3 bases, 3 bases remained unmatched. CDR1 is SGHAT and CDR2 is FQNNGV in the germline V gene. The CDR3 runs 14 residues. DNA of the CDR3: TGTGCCAGCAGCTCCGACAGGGGGGACACTGAAGCTTTCTTT. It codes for CASSSDRGDTEAFF.

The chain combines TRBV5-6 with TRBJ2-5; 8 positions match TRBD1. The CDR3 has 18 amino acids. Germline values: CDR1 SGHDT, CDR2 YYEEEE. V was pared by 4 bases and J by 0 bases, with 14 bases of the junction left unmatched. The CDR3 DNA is TGTGCCAGCAGCCCGAGTGCCAGGGGGCGAGAGTACCAAGAGACCCAGTACTTC. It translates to CASSPSARGREYQETQYF.

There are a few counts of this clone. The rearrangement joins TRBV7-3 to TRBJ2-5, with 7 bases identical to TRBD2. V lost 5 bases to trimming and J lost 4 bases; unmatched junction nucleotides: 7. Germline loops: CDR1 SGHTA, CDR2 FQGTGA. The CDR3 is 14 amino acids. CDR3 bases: TGTGCCAGCAGCCCACACCGACTAGCAGAGACCCAGTACTTC. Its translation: CASSPHRLAETQYF.

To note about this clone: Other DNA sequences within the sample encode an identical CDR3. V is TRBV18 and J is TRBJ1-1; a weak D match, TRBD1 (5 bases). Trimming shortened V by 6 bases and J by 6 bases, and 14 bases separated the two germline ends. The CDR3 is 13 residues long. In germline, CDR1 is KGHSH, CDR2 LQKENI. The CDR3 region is CASSPGQGPEAFF. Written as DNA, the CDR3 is TGTGCCAGCTCTCCGGGTCAGGGTCCTGAAGCTTTCTTT.

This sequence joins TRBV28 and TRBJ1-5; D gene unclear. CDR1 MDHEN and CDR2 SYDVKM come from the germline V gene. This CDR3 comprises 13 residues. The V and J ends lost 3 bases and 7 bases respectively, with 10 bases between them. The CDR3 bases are TGTGCCAGCAGTTTCTTGAGGGAGCAGCCCCAGCATTTT. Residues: CASSFLREQPQHF.

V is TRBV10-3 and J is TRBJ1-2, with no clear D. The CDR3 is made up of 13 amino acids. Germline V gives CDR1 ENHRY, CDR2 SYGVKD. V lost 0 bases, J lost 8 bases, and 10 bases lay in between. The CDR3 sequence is CAISESVTLGYTF. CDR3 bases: TGTGCCATCAGTGAGTCGGTAACTCTGGGCTACACCTTC.

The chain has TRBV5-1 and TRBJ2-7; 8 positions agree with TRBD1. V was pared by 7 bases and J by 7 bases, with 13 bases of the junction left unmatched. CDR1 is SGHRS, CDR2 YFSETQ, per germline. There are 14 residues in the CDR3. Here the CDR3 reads CASRLQGQGGEQYF. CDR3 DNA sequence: TGCGCCAGCCGCCTCCAAGGACAGGGTGGGGAGCAGTACTTC.

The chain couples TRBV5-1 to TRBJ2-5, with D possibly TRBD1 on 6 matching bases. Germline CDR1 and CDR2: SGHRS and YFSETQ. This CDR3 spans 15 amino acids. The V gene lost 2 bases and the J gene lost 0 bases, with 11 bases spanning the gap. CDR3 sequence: CASSFVGQYQETQYF. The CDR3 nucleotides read TGCGCCAGCAGCTTCGTCGGACAGTACCAAGAGACCCAGTACTTC.

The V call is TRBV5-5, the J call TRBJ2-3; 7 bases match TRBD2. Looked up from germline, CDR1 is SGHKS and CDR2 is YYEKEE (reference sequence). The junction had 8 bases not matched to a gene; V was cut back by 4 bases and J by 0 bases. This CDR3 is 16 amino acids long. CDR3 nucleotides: TGTGCCAGCAGCCGTGATGCGGGAGAGAGCACAGATACGCAGTATTTT. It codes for CASSRDAGESTDTQYF.

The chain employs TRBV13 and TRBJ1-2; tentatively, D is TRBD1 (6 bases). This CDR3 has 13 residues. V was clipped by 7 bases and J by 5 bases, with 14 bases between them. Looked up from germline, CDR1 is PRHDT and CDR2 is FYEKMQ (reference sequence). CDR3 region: CASNRAQRYGYTF. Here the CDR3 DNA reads TGTGCCAGCAACAGGGCCCAGAGATATGGCTACACCTTC.

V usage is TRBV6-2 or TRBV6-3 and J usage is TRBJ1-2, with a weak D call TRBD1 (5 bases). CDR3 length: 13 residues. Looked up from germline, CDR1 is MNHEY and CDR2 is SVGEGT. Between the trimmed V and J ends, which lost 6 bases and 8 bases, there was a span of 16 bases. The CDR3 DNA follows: TGTGCCAGCAGCTCCGACAGCGTAAGGGGCTACACCTTC. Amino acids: CASSSDSVRGYTF.

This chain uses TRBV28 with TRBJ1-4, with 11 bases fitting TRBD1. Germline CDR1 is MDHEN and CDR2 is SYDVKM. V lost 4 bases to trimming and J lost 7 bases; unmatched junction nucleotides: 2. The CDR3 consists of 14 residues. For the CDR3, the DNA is TGTGCCAGCAGTTCCGGACAGGGGGCTGAAAAACTGTTTTTT. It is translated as CASSSGQGAEKLFF.

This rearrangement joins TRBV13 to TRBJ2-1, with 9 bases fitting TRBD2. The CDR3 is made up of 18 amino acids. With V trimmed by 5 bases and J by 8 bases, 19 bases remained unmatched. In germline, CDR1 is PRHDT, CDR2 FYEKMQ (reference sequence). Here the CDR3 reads CASSPSGAGGPSRDEQFF. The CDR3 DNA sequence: TGTGCCAGCAGCCCATCGGGCGCGGGAGGGCCATCTAGGGATGAGCAGTTCTTC. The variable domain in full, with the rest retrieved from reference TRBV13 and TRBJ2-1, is AAGVIQSPRHLIKEKRETATLKCYPIPRHDTVYWYQQGPGQDPQFLISFYEKMQSDKGSIPDRFSAQQFSDYHSELNMSSLELGDSALYFCASSPSGAGGPSRDEQFFGPGTRLTVL.

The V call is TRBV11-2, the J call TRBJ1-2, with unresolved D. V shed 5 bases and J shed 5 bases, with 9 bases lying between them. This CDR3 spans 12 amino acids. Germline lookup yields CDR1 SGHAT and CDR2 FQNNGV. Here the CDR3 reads CASSPRMYGYTF. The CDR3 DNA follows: TGTGCCAGCAGCCCCCGTATGTATGGCTACACCTTC.